What follows describes a single T cell receptor (beta chain). Its antigen remains unidentified. Median disease duration was around seven years, range 0.2-19.1. This sample was included in a study of synovial regulatory T cells in juvenile arthritis. About the study: One patient received methotrexate plus infliximab; one lacked treatment information.

Germline V lookup: CDR1 SGHTA, CDR2 FQGNSA. This CDR3 contains 12 residues. No DNA has been recorded. Generated by immunoSEQ multiplex PCR, the TCRdb table keeps only in-frame clones and is missing some. The table for this sample gives approximately 9,600 clones. Whole-study findings and limits: CDR3 overlap with synovial Tregs was higher for iaTregs than other blood Tregs.

Specimen: Treg cells from blood. Sample subset: remaining (HLA-DR-negative) circulating blood Treg cells. The TCR comes from a donor aged 2-29 years with juvenile idiopathic arthritis. The rearrangement joins TRBV7-2 to TRBJ2-7; TCRdb's D call of TRBD2 is untestable without DNA. The chain's CDR3 is CASSSTSIQQYF.